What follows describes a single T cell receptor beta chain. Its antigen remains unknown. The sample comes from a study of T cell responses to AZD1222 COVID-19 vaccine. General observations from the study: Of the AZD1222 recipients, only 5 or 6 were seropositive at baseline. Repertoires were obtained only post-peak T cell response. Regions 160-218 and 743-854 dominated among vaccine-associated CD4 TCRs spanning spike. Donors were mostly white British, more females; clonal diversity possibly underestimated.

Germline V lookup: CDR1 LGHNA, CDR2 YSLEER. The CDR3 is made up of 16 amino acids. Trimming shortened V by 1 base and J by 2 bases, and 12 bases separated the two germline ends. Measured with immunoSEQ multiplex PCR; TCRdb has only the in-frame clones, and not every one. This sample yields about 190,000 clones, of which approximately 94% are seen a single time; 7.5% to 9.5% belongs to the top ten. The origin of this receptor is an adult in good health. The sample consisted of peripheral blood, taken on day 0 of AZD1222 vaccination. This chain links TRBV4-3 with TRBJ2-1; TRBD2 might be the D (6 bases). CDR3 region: CASSQVGEAPYNEQFF. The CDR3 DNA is TGCGCCAGCAGCCAAGTAGGGGAGGCCCCCTACAATGAGCAGTTCTTC.